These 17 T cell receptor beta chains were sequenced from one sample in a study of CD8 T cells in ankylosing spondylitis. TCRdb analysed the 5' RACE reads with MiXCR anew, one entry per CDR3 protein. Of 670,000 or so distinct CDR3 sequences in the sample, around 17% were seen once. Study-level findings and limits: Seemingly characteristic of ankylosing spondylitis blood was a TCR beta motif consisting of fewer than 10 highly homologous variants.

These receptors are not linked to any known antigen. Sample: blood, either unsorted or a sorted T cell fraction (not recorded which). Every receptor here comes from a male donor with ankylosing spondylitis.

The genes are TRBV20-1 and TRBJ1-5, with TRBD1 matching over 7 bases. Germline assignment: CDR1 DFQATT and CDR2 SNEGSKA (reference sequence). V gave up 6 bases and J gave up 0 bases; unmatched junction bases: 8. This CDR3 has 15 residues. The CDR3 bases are TGCAGTGCCAGGGACAGCGGTTATAGCAATCAGCCCCAGCATTTT. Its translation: CSARDSGYSNQPQHF.

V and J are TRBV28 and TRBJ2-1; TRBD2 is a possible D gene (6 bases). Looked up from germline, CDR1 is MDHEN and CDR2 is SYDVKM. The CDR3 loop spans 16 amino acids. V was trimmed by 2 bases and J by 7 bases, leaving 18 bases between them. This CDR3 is CASSLVGSGTGNEQFF. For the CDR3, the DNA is TGTGCCAGCAGTTTAGTGGGGTCTGGGACTGGGAATGAGCAGTTCTTC.

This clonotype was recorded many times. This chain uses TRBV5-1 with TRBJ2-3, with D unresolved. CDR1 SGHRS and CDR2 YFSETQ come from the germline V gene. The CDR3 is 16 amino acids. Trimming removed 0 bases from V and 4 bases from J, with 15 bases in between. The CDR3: CASSLAMEIQPDTQYF. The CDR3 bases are TGCGCCAGCAGCTTGGCCATGGAGATTCAACCAGATACGCAGTATTTT. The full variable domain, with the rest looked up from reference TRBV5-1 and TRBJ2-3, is KAGVTQTPRYLIKTRGQQVTLSCSPISGHRSVSWYQQTPGQGLQFLFEYFSETQRNKGNFPGRFSGRQFSNSRSEMNVSTLELGDSALYLCASSLAMEIQPDTQYFGPGTRLTVL.

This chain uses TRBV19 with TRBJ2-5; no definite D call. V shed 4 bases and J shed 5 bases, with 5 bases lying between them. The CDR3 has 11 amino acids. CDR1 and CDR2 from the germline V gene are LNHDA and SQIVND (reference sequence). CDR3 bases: TGTGCCAGTAGTAAGTCGGAGACCCAGTACTTC. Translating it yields CASSKSETQYF.

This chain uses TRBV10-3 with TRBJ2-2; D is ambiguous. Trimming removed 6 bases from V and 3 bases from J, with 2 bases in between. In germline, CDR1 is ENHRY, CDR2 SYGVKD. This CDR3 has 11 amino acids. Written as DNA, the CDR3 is TGTGCCATCAGCCACACCGGGGAGCTGTTTTTT. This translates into CAISHTGELFF.

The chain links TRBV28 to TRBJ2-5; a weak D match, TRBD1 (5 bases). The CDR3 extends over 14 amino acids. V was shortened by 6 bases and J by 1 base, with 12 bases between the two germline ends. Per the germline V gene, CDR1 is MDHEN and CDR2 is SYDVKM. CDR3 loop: CASRKTDFQETQYF. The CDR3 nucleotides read TGTGCCAGCAGGAAGACAGACTTCCAAGAGACCCAGTACTTC. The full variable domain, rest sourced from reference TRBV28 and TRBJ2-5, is DVKVTQSSRYLVKRTGEKVFLECVQDMDHENMFWYRQDPGLGLRLIYFSYDVKMKEKGDIPEGYSVSREKKERFSLILESASTNQTSMYLCASRKTDFQETQYFGPGTRLLVL.

DNA of the CDR3: TGTGCCAGCAGCAAAGGGCCTAGCGGGGGGCCCCGTTCCACAGATACGCAGTATTTT. Protein: CASSKGPSGGPRSTDTQYF. This sequence joins TRBV21-1 and TRBJ2-3; TRBD2, the table's D call, was not compared with the DNA. TRBV21-1 counts as a pseudogene. The CDR3 contains 19 residues.

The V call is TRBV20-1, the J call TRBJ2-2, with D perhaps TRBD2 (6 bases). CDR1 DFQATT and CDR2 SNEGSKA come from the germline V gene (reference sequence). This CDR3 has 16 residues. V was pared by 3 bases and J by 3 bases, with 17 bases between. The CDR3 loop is CSARDSGRPDTGELFF. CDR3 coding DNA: TGCAGTGCTAGGGATAGCGGTCGACCCGACACCGGGGAGCTGTTTTTT.

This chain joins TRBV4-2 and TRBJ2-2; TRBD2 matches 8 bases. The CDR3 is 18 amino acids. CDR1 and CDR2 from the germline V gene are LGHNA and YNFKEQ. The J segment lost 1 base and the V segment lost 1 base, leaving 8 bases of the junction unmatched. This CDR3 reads CASSQGGGRGVNTGELFF. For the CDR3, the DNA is TGTGCCAGCAGCCAAGGTGGGGGGCGGGGGGTGAACACCGGGGAGCTGTTTTTT.

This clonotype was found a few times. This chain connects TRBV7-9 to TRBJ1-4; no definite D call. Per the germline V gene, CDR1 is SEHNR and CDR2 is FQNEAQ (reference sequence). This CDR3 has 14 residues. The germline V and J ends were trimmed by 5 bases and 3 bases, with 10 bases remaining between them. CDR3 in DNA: TGTGCCAGCAGCGACAATTTGGCTAATGAAAAACTGTTTTTT. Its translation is CASSDNLANEKLFF.

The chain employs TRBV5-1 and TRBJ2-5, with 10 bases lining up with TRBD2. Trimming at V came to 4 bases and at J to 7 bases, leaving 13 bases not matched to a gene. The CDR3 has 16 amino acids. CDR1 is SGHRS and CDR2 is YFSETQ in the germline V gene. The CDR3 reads CASSVELAGSGRTQYF. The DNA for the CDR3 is TGCGCCAGCAGCGTCGAACTAGCGGGGTCGGGAAGGACCCAGTACTTC.

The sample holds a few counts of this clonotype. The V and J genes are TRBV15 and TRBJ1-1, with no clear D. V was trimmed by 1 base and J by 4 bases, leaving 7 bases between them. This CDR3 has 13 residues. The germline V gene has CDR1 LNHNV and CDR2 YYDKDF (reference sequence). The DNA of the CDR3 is TGTGCCACCAGCAGAGTAGATGGCACTGAAGCTTTCTTT. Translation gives CATSRVDGTEAFF.

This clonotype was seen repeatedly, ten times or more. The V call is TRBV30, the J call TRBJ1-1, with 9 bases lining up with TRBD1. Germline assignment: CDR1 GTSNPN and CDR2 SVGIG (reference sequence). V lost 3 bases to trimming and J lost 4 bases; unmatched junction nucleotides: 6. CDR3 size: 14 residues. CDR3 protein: CAWRSDRGRTEAFF. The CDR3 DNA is TGTGCCTGGAGGTCGGACAGGGGACGCACTGAAGCTTTCTTT.

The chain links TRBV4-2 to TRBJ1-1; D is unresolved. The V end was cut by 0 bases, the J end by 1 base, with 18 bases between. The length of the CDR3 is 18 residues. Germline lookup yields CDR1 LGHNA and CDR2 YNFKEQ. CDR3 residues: CASSQEGPLRHGNTEAFF. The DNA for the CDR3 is TGTGCCAGCAGCCAAGAAGGTCCGCTTCGTCATGGGAACACTGAAGCTTTCTTT.

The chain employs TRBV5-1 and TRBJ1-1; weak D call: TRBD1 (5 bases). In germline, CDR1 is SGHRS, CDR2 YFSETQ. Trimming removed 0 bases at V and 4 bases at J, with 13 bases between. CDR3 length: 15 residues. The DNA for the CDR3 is TGCGCCAGCAGCTTGGAGAGGCAGGGACGCACTGAAGCTTTCTTT. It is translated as CASSLERQGRTEAFF.

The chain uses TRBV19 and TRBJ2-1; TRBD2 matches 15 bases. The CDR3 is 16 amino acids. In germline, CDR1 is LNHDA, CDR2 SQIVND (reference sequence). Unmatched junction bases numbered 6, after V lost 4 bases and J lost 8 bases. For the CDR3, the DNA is TGTGCCAGTAGTACCGGGACTAGCGGGGGGCGCCATGAGCAGTTCTTC. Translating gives CASSTGTSGGRHEQFF.

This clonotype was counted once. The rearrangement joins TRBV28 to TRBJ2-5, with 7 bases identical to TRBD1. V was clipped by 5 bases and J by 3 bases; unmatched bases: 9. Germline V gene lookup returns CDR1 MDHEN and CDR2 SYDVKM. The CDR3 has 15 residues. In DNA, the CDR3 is TGTGCCAGCAGTGAGATAGGACAGGCCGAAGAGACCCAGTACTTC. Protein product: CASSEIGQAEETQYF.